These 15 T cell receptor beta chains came from one sample sequenced in a study of T cell changes during pregnancy in multiple sclerosis. Measured with immunoSEQ multiplex PCR; TCRdb has only the in-frame clones, and not every one. Here the sample spans 79,000 or so clones, about 91% being singletons. The input for sequencing was peripheral blood, taken in the first trimester of pregnancy. All receptors come from a female donor in good health, enrolled as a control in a pregnancy study.

The sample holds one count of this clone. The V and J genes are TRBV2 and TRBJ1-1; D is ambiguous. From germline, CDR1 is SNHLY and CDR2 FYNNEI. V dropped 4 bases and J dropped 3 bases, with 9 bases sitting between them. The CDR3 has 13 residues. The CDR3 DNA reads as TGTGCCAGCAGTGCTGACCAGGACACTGAAGCTTTCTTT. This translates into CASSADQDTEAFF.

J is TRBJ1-3 and V is TRBV5-4; D remains ambiguous. Trimming took off 5 bases at V and 0 bases at J, with 6 bases between the two ends. CDR1 and CDR2 from the germline V gene are SGHNT and YYREEE (reference sequence). The CDR3 totals 13 residues. CDR3 region: CASSQASGNTIYF. Here the CDR3 DNA reads TGTGCCAGCAGTCAGGCCTCTGGAAACACCATATATTTT.

The rearrangement uses TRBV25-1 and TRBJ2-2; the D gene is possibly TRBD2 (6 bases). The germline CDR1 and CDR2 sequences are MGHDK and SYGVNS. This CDR3 has 15 amino acids. V lost 1 base to trimming and J lost 6 bases, with 12 bases between them. CDR3 coding DNA: TGTGCCAGCAGTGAATCGGGTTCGGGGGCCGGGGAGCTGTTTTTT. This gives the protein CASSESGSGAGELFF.

Here the CDR3 DNA reads TGTGCCAGTAGTAGACAGAGGTCGAGCACAGATACGCAGTATTTT. Residues: CASSRQRSSTDTQYF. The V call is TRBV19, the J call TRBJ2-3, with D possibly being TRBD1 (5 bases). This CDR3 has 15 amino acids. The V end was cut by 4 bases, the J end by 0 bases, with 11 bases between. Germline V CDR1 and CDR2: LNHDA, SQIVND (reference sequence).

This chain joins TRBV2 and TRBJ2-2; 10 nucleotides line up with TRBD1. With 9 bases clipped from V and 4 bases from J, the junction kept 8 bases outside the gene matches. Germline values: CDR1 SNHLY, CDR2 FYNNEI. This CDR3 has 15 amino acids. In DNA, the CDR3 is TGTGCCAGGGGACGGGACAGGGGATCCACCGGGGAGCTGTTTTTT. Amino acid sequence: CARGRDRGSTGELFF.

The rearrangement uses TRBV5-6 and TRBJ2-1; no reliable D call. Looked up from germline, CDR1 is SGHDT and CDR2 is YYEEEE. The CDR3 length is 11 residues. The germline V and J ends were trimmed by 3 bases and 10 bases, with 8 bases remaining between them. CDR3 amino acids: CASSSSREQFF. As DNA, the CDR3 is TGTGCCAGCAGCTCCTCCAGGGAGCAGTTCTTC.

The genes are TRBV7-2 and TRBJ1-6; D is perhaps TRBD1 (5 bases). This CDR3 is 17 amino acids long. Germline CDR1 SGHTA, CDR2 FQGNSA. V was trimmed by 1 base and J by 3 bases, leaving 13 bases between them. CDR3 nucleotides: TGTGCCAGCAGCTTAGGGCAGGGACTTATCTATAATTCACCCCTCCACTTT. It yields the protein CASSLGQGLIYNSPLHF.

The CDR3 DNA sequence: TGCGCCAGCAGCCCCGGACTAGCGGGGGTCACAGAGCAGTACTTC. Its translation: CASSPGLAGVTEQYF. The V call is TRBV5-1, the J call TRBJ2-7; 13 bases are a match to TRBD2. The CDR3 is 15 amino acids. Germline loops: CDR1 SGHRS, CDR2 YFSETQ. V gave up 4 bases and J gave up 7 bases; unmatched junction bases: 8.

The V gene is TRBV6-6, the J gene TRBJ2-2; a weak D match, TRBD2 (5 bases). Trimming stripped 0 bases from V and 4 bases from J, with 6 bases between. Germline V gene lookup returns CDR1 MNHNY and CDR2 SVGAGI (reference sequence). This CDR3 has 14 amino acids. Here the CDR3 DNA reads TGTGCCAGCAGTTACTCTGAGGGCACCGGGGAGCTGTTTTTT. Its translation is CASSYSEGTGELFF.

The chain recombines TRBV27 with TRBJ2-2, with TRBD1 as a possible D gene (6 bases). V lost 0 bases and J lost 3, with 17 bases in between. Germline CDR1 reads MNHEY; CDR2 reads SMNVEV (reference sequence). CDR3 size: 18 residues. As DNA, the CDR3 is TGTGCCAGCAGTTTATCGATCTTTGCGGACAGCTACACCGGGGAGCTGTTTTTT. This translates into CASSLSIFADSYTGELFF.

This chain uses TRBV6-5 with TRBJ2-5; unclear D gene. CDR3 size: 13 residues. The V end was cut by 8 bases, the J end by 3 bases, with 13 bases between. Germline values: CDR1 MNHEY, CDR2 SVGAGI. Here the CDR3 DNA reads TGTGCCAGCCGGGTCCCTAACGAAGAGACCCAGTACTTC. It specifies CASRVPNEETQYF.

This rearrangement joins TRBV20-1 to TRBJ2-4; D not resolved. CDR3 size: 11 residues. CDR1 is DFQATT, CDR2 SNEGSKA, per germline (reference sequence). Deletions cut 5 bases from V and 5 bases from J, with 7 bases between. The CDR3 sequence is CSAWSENIQYF. Here the CDR3 DNA reads TGCAGTGCTTGGTCAGAAAACATTCAGTACTTC.

The chain carries TRBV27 and TRBJ2-7; D ambiguous. The length of the CDR3 is 15 residues. V shed 4 bases and J shed 2 bases, with 15 bases lying between them. Germline CDR1 and CDR2: MNHEY and SMNVEV (reference sequence). CDR3 sequence (DNA): TGTGCCAGCAGTTCCCCCTTAGACAACGCCTACGAGCAGTACTTC. This encodes CASSSPLDNAYEQYF.

This clone was detected once. This chain joins TRBV15 and TRBJ1-2; D uncertain. V was trimmed by 3 bases and J by 8 bases, leaving 7 bases between them. CDR1 is LNHNV and CDR2 is YYDKDF in the germline V gene (reference sequence). The CDR3 runs 11 residues. DNA for the CDR3: TGTGCCACCAGCAGCTACGCAGGCTACACCTTC. This translates into CATSSYAGYTF.

The V gene is TRBV11-2, the J gene TRBJ1-2; a weak D match, TRBD1 (6 bases). Germline V gives CDR1 SGHAT, CDR2 FQNNGV. The CDR3 is 16 residues long. The V and J ends lost 4 bases and 4 bases respectively, with 19 bases between them. This CDR3 is CASSSPRRQVSYGYTF. The DNA for the CDR3 is TGTGCCAGCAGCTCCCCCCGGAGACAGGTCAGCTATGGCTACACCTTC.